The table lists the clone carrying this T cell receptor beta chain with a few counts. Its antigen is not identified. This record comes from a study of T-cell reconstitution after alpha-beta-depleted transplantation in children. Study observations and caveats: Newly produced T cells mostly accounted for T-cell counts and diversity one year post-transplant. There were reportedly several hundred expanded graft clones from which alpha-beta T cells came about two months after transplant.

Unique molecular identifiers tagged the TCRbeta library. TCRdb re-called the PCR reads through MiXCR, storing one row per CDR3 protein. The sample consists of 550,000 to 800,000 distinct CDR3 sequences, approximately 14% of them appearing once. The sample in question was PBMCs, obtained before TCRalphabeta/CD19-depleted stem cell transplant. This TCR came from a girl aged 2 to 9 with congenital amegakaryocytic thrombocytopenia, due to receive a stem cell transplant.

Here the CDR3 DNA reads TGTGCCAGCAGATCGGTCATGGGGGTACAAGAGACCCAGTACTTC. Protein sequence: CASRSVMGVQETQYF. The chain couples TRBV28 to TRBJ2-5, with D perhaps matching TRBD1 or TRBD2 (5 bases each). CDR3 size: 15 residues. Trimming took off 6 bases at V and 2 bases at J, with 16 bases between the two ends. The germline V gene encodes CDR1 MDHEN and CDR2 SYDVKM.